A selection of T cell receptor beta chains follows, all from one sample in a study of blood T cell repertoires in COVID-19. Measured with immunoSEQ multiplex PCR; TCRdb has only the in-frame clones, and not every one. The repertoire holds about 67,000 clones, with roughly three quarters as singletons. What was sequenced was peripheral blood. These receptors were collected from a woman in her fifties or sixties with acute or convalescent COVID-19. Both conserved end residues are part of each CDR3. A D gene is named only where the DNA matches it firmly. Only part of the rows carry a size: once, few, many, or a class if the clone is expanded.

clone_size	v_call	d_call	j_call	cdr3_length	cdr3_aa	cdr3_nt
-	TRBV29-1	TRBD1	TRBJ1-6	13	CSTWTGNQSPLHF	TGCAGCACCTGGACAGGGAATCAATCACCCCTCCACTTT
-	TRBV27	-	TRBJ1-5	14	CASRLTGMNQPQHF	TGTGCCAGCAGACTTACAGGGATGAATCAGCCCCAGCATTTT
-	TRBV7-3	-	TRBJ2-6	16	CASSLIPRAGANVLTF	TGTGCCAGCAGCTTAATCCCCAGGGCTGGGGCCAACGTCCTGACTTTC
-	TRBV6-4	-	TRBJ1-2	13	CASSDTSGHGYTF	TGTGCCAGCAGTGACACCTCAGGGCACGGCTACACCTTC
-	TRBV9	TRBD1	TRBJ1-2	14	CASSVGQGNYGYTF	TGTGCCAGCAGCGTAGGACAGGGGAACTATGGCTACACCTTC
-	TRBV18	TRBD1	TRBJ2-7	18	CASSPLGQGQYRRYEQYF	TGTGCCAGCTCACCACTGGGACAGGGGCAATATAGGCGCTACGAGCAGTACTTC
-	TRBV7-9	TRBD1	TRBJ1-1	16	CASSETNWDRHTEAFF	TGTGCCAGCAGCGAAACTAATTGGGACAGACACACTGAAGCTTTCTTT
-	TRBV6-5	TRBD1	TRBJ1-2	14	CASRLQGAGYGYTF	TGTGCCAGCAGACTACAGGGGGCGGGTTATGGCTACACCTTC
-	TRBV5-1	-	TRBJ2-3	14	CASLEGGGADTQYF	TGCGCCAGCCTGGAGGGGGGAGGGGCAGATACGCAGTATTTT
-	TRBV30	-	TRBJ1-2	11	CAWSHNYGYTF	TGTGCCTGGAGCCATAACTATGGCTACACCTTC
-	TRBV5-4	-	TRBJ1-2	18	CASSLVPDIPRVSYGYTF	TGTGCCAGCAGCTTGGTACCGGACATCCCTCGGGTCTCGTATGGCTACACCTTC
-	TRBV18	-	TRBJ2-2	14	CASSPDSYTGELFF	TGTGCCAGCTCACCCGACAGCTACACCGGGGAGCTGTTTTTT
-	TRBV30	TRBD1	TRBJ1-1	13	CAWSRGQLTEAFF	TGTGCCTGGAGTAGGGGGCAATTGACTGAAGCTTTCTTT
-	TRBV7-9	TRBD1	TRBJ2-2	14	CASRPTGSTGELFF	TGTGCCAGCAGGCCGACAGGGTCCACCGGGGAGCTGTTTTTT
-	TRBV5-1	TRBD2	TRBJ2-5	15	CASSEERGHQETQYF	TGCGCCAGCAGCGAGGAGCGGGGTCACCAAGAGACCCAGTACTTC
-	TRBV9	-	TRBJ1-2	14	CASSVGRESSGYTF	TGTGCCAGCAGCGTAGGGAGGGAGTCGAGTGGCTACACCTTC
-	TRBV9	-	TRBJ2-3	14	CASSVARAGDTQYF	TGTGCCAGCAGCGTAGCACGAGCAGGGGATACGCAGTATTTT
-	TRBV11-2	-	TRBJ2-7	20	CASSLDIGGISSPSSYEQYF	TGTGCCAGCAGCTTAGATATAGGAGGAATAAGTAGCCCAAGCTCCTACGAGCAGTACTTC
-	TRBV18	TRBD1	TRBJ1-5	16	CASSQQGAWSNQPQHF	TGTGCCAGCTCACAACAGGGGGCTTGGAGCAATCAGCCCCAGCATTTT
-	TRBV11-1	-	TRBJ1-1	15	CASSLHTGTNTEAFF	TGTGCCAGCAGCCTACACACAGGGACAAACACTGAAGCTTTCTTT
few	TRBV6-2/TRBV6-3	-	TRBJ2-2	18	CASSYSSGDSANTGELFF	TGTGCCAGCAGTTACTCTTCGGGTGACTCCGCGAACACCGGGGAGCTGTTTTTT
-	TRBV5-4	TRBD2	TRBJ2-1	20	CASSLDLAPGLAGGPNEQFF	TGTGCCAGCAGCTTGGACCTCGCGCCGGGACTAGCGGGGGGGCCGAATGAGCAGTTCTTC
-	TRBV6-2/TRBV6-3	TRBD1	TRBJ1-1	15	CASSDMTGARTEAFF	TGTGCCAGCAGTGACATGACAGGGGCTCGGACTGAAGCTTTCTTT
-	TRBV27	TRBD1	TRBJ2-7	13	CASSPDRVYEQYF	TGTGCCAGCAGTCCGGACAGGGTCTACGAGCAGTACTTC
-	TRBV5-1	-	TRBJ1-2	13	CASSGAVYRGYTF	TGCGCCAGCAGCGGAGCCGTATACCGTGGCTACACCTTC
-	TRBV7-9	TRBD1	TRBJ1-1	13	CASSDQGDTEAFF	TGTGCCAGCAGTGATCAGGGGGACACTGAAGCTTTCTTT
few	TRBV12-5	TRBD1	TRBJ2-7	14	CASGPGQGVGEQYF	TGTGCTAGTGGTCCAGGACAGGGAGTAGGGGAGCAGTACTTC
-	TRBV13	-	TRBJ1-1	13	CASSGPGDTEAFF	TGTGCCAGCAGCGGCCCCGGGGACACTGAAGCTTTCTTT
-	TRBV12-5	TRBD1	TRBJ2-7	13	CASGPTPGQTQYF	TGTGCTAGTGGTCCCACCCCGGGACAGACGCAGTACTTC
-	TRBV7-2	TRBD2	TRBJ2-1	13	CASSPDSGGRKFF	TGTGCCAGCAGCCCTGATAGCGGGGGCCGGAAGTTCTTC
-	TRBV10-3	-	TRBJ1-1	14	CAIFSGPGGTEAFF	TGTGCCATTTTTTCGGGACCCGGAGGGACTGAAGCTTTCTTT
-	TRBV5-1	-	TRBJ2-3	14	CASSFGQNTDTQYF	TGCGCCAGCAGCTTCGGACAAAACACAGATACGCAGTATTTT
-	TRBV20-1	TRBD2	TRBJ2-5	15	CSASSQRGTQETQYF	TGCAGTGCTAGTAGCCAGCGGGGTACGCAAGAGACCCAGTACTTC
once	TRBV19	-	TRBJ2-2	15	CASTPLGADTGELFF	TGTGCCAGTACCCCTCTGGGGGCGGACACCGGGGAGCTGTTTTTT
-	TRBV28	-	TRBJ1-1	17	CASSYGLGGEENTEAFF	TGTGCCAGCAGTTACGGGTTGGGAGGGGAGGAGAACACTGAAGCTTTCTTT
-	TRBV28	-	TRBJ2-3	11	CASSPRDTQYF	TGTGCCAGCAGTCCCCGAGATACGCAGTATTTT
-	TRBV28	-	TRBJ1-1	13	CASSLTLNTEAFF	TGTGCCAGCAGTTTAACTTTGAACACTGAAGCTTTCTTT
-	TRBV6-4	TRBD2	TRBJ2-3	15	CASSGRRGATDTQYF	TGTGCCAGCAGTGGACGGCGGGGGGCCACAGATACGCAGTATTTT
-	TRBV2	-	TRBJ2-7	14	CASSGAFTSYEQYF	TGTGCCAGCAGTGGCGCCTTTACTAGTTACGAGCAGTACTTC
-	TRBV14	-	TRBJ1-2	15	CASSQVQGMNYGYTF	TGTGCCAGCAGCCAAGTTCAGGGGATGAACTATGGCTACACCTTC
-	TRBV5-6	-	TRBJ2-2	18	CASSFGLRGIANTGELFF	TGTGCCAGCAGCTTCGGTCTCAGGGGAATTGCGAACACCGGGGAGCTGTTTTTT
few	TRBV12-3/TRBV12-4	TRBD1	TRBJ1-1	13	CASSRGTGESAFF	TGTGCCAGCAGCCGCGGGACAGGGGAGAGTGCTTTCTTT
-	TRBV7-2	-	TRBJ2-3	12	CASSSRGDTQYF	TGTGCCAGCAGCTCTCGGGGAGATACGCAGTATTTT
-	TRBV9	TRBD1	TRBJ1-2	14	CASSAGTGDYGYTF	TGTGCCAGCAGCGCGGGGACAGGGGACTATGGCTACACCTTC
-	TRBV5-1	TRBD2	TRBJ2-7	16	CASSLGTSGYLYEQYF	TGCGCCAGCAGCTTGGGGACTAGCGGATATCTATACGAGCAGTACTTC
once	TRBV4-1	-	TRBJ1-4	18	CASSQEWASAATNEKLFF	TGCGCCAGCAGCCAAGAATGGGCGTCAGCTGCAACTAATGAAAAACTGTTTTTT
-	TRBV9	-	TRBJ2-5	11	CASSAGGTQYF	TGTGCCAGCAGCGCCGGGGGGACCCAGTACTTC
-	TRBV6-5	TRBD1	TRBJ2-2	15	CASRRQGMLDGELFF	TGTGCCAGCAGGAGACAGGGTATGCTGGACGGGGAGCTGTTTTTT
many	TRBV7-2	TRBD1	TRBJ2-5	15	CASSAQGQPAETQYF	TGTGCCAGCAGCGCCCAGGGACAGCCGGCGGAGACCCAGTACTTC
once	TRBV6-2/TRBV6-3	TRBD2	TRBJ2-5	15	CASSYQRGGRETQYF	TGTGCCAGCAGTTACCAGCGGGGGGGCCGGGAGACCCAGTACTTC
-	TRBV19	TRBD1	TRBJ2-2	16	CASSKRQGEGTGELFF	TGTGCCAGTAGCAAACGACAGGGGGAAGGGACCGGGGAGCTGTTTTTT
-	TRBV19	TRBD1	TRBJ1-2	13	CASSDRGLHGYTF	TGTGCCAGTAGTGACAGGGGGCTTCATGGCTACACCTTC
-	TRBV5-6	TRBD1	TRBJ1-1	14	CASSDDRANTEAFF	TGTGCCAGCAGCGACGACAGGGCAAACACTGAAGCTTTCTTT
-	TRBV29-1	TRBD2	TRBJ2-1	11	CSAGLAGEQFF	TGCAGCGCGGGACTAGCGGGGGAGCAGTTCTTC
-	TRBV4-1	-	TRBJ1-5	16	CASSQDGGRGDQPQHF	TGCGCCAGCAGCCAAGATGGTGGCAGGGGCGATCAGCCCCAGCATTTT
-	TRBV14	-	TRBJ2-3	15	CASSRPRLGTDTQYF	TGTGCCAGCAGCCGGCCCAGACTAGGGACAGATACGCAGTATTTT
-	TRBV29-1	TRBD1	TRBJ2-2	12	CSVQTGAGELFF	TGCAGCGTTCAGACAGGGGCCGGGGAGCTGTTTTTT